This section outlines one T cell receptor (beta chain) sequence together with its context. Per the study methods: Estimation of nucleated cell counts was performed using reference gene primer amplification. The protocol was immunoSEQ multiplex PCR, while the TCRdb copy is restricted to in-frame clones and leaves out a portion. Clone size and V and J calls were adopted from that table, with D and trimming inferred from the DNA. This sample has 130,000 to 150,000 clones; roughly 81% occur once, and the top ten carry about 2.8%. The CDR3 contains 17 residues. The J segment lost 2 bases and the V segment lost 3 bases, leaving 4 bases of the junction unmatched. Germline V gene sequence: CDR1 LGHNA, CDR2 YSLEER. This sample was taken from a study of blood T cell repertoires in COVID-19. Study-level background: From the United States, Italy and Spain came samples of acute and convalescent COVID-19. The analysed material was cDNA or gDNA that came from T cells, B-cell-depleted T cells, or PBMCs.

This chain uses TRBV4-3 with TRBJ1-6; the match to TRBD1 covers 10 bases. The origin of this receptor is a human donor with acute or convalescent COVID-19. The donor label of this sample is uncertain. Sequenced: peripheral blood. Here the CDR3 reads CASSQSTGGTYNSPLHF. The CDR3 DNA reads TGCGCCAGCAGCCAGTCGACAGGGGGCACCTATAATTCACCCCTCCACTTT.